The entry that follows covers one T cell receptor (beta chain) sequence. What it binds is not known. Trimming at V came to 1 base and at J to 8 bases, leaving 7 bases not matched to a gene. The CDR3 totals 15 residues. Germline CDR1 SGHTA, CDR2 FQGNSA. Profiling relied on immunoSEQ multiplex PCR, and the TCRdb table lists in-frame clones only, not all of them. The sample includes tens of thousands of clones, 84% of them seen just once. This entry belongs to a study of graft-versus-host responses after intestinal transplantation. The wider study: The transplants performed in recipients were multivisceral, liver-intestinal, or isolated intestinal. For two to four years after anti-thymocyte globulin induction, all recipients took tacrolimus and steroids. Study observations and caveats: Declining HvG levels early post-transplant were linked to peak circulating GvH clone levels. Detection of GvH clones occurred in recipient marrow, and some had their first appearance in ileum or blood.

The receptor comes from a human donor who was the organ donor for an intestinal transplant. The chain links TRBV7-2 to TRBJ2-1, with TRBD1 identical over 8 bases. Sequencing was performed on unstimulated CD4+ T cells sorted from spleen or lymph node cells, taken before transplant. CDR3: CASSLGTGLRDEQFF. Here the CDR3 DNA reads TGTGCCAGCAGCTTAGGGACAGGGCTGCGAGATGAGCAGTTCTTC.